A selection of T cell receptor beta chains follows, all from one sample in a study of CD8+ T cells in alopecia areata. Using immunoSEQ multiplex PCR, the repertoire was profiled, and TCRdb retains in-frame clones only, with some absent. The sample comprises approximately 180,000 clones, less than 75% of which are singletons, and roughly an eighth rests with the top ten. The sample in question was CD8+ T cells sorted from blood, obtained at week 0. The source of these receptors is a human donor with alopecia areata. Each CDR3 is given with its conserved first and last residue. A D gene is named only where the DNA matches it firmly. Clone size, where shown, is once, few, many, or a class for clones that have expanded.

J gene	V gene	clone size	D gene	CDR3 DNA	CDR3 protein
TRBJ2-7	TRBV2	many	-	TGTGCCAGCAGCGAGGTCCTTTACTACGAGCAGTACTTC	CASSEVLYYEQYF
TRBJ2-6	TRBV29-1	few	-	TGCAGCGTTGATCAGGGCCCCGGGGACTCTGGGGCCAACGTCCTGACTTTC	CSVDQGPGDSGANVLTF
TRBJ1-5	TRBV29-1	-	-	TGCAGCGTCAGGGAGGGCAATCAGCCCCAGCATTTT	CSVREGNQPQHF
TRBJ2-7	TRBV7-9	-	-	TGTGCCAGCAGCCCAGTTCACAGGATTTCCTACGAGCAGTACTTC	CASSPVHRISYEQYF
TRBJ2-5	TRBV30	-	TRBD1	TGTGCCTGGAGTGTACGGTGGTGGGACAGAACGTACCAAGAGACCCAGTACTTC	CAWSVRWWDRTYQETQYF
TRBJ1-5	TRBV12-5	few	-	TGTGCTAGTGGGCCCGATCAGCCCCAGCATTTT	CASGPDQPQHF
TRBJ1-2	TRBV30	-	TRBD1	TGTGCCTGGCCAAACCCCAGGACAGGGACCTACACCTTC	CAWPNPRTGTYTF
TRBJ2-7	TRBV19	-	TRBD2	TGTGCCAGTAGTAGGTCCCCCAGTTGGCGGGGGTTCTCCTACGAGCAGTACTTC	CASSRSPSWRGFSYEQYF
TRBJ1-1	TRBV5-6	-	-	TGTGCCAGCAGCTTGTCGTGGCGGATGAACACTGAAGCTTTCTTT	CASSLSWRMNTEAFF
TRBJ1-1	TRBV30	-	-	TGTGCCATTAGGGCGGGCACTGAAGCTTTCTTT	CAIRAGTEAFF
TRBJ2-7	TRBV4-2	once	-	TGTGCCAGCAGCCAAGGCATCGAGCAGTACTTC	CASSQGIEQYF
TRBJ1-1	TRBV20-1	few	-	TGCAGTGCTTCGGACTACACTGAAGCTTTCTTT	CSASDYTEAFF
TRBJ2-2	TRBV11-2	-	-	TGTGCCAGCAGCTTAGGATCAACCGGGGAGCTGTTTTTT	CASSLGSTGELFF
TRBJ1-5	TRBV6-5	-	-	TGTGCCAGCAGCCAGACAATCCCTGGGCTTCAGCCCCAGCATTTT	CASSQTIPGLQPQHF
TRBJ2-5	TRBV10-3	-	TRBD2	TGTGCCATCAGTGACGTAGCGGGGGGGGCAGAGACCCAGTACTTC	CAISDVAGGAETQYF
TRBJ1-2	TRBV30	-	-	TGTGCCTGGAGTGTTGGTGACAGCAGCTATGGCTACACCTTC	CAWSVGDSSYGYTF
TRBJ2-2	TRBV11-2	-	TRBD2	TGTGCCAGCATACCAGCGGGGGATGGCACCGGGGAGCTGTTTTTT	CASIPAGDGTGELFF
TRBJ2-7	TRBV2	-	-	TGTGCCAGCAGTGACCTGAAAAATCTCGGCTTGTACGAGCAGTACTTC	CASSDLKNLGLYEQYF
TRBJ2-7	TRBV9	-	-	TGTGCCAGCAGTTACTCCTCCGGGGACCCCTACGAGCAGTACTTC	CASSYSSGDPYEQYF
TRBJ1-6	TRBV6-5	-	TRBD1	TGTGCCAGCAGTCCGGGACAGGGCGGTTCACCCCTCCACTTT	CASSPGQGGSPLHF
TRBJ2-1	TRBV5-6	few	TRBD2	TGTGCCAGCAGCCTTAGCGGGGGGCACAATGAGCAGTTCTTC	CASSLSGGHNEQFF
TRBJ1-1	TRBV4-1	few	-	TGCGCCAGCAGCCAAGTCCCAGGGAGCACTGAAGCTTTCTTT	CASSQVPGSTEAFF
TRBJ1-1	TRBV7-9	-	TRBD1	TGTGCCAGCAGCTTTACCACAGGGGGAAACACTGAAGCTTTCTTT	CASSFTTGGNTEAFF
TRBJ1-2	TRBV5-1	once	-	TGCGCCAGCAGCTTGGTGGGTTTCCAGGATGGCTACACCTTC	CASSLVGFQDGYTF